The 32 T cell receptor beta chains presented below share a single source sample, sequenced in a study of T cell responses to AZD1222 COVID-19 vaccine (dated by TCRdb to about 2021). The time point label, as the study defines it: baseline before first vaccination. The library was built by means of the immunoSEQ multiplex PCR assay. TCRdb took over this immuneACCESS table, retaining in-frame rearrangements with V and J assigned. Such tables are incomplete; in checked studies, under half of the missing clones stem from an unresolved V gene, and the remainder is unexplained. The sample has roughly 140,000 clones on record, around 94% of them singletons. Of the sample, about 1.3% is held by the ten largest clones. This material consisted of peripheral blood, taken on day 0 of AZD1222 vaccination. These receptors all come from an adult in good health.

J is TRBJ1-4 and V is TRBV7-2; D unclear. This CDR3 is built from 13 residues. The V end was cut by 1 base, the J end by 6 bases, with 6 bases between. Germline V lookup: CDR1 SGHTA, CDR2 FQGNSA. Here the CDR3 reads CASSLVWDEKLFF. The CDR3 nucleotides are TGTGCCAGCAGCTTAGTGTGGGATGAAAAACTGTTTTTT. Full variable domain (remainder filled in from reference TRBV7-2 and TRBJ1-4): GAGVSQSPSNKVTEKGKDVELRCDPISGHTALYWYRQSLGQGLEFLIYFQGNSAPDKSGLPSDRFSAERTGGSVSTLTIQRTQQEDSAVYLCASSLVWDEKLFFGSGTQLSVL.

This chain joins TRBV6-6 and TRBJ1-1, with 10 positions matching TRBD1. CDR3 length: 14 residues. Germline CDR1 is MNHNY and CDR2 is SVGAGI (reference sequence). J lost 11 bases, V lost 6 bases, and 12 bases had no gene match. The DNA of the CDR3 is TGTGCCAGCAGCAAACCGGGACAGGGGCTAATGGCTTTCTTT. It yields the protein CASSKPGQGLMAFF.

About this clone: Other DNA sequences in the sample encode the same CDR3. V gene TRBV19 combines with J gene TRBJ1-1; D is undetermined. Looked up from germline, CDR1 is LNHDA and CDR2 is SQIVND (reference sequence). Trimming pared 3 bases from V and 2 bases from J, leaving 7 bases between. This CDR3 comprises 13 residues. CDR3 sequence (DNA): TGTGCCAGTAGTATCGGAGGTAACACTGAAGCTTTCTTT. This encodes CASSIGGNTEAFF.

This chain joins TRBV29-1 and TRBJ1-1; the match to TRBD1 covers 8 bases. Losses at the gene ends were 7 bases for V and 11 bases for J; bases not matched to a gene: 12. Per the germline V gene, CDR1 is SQVTM and CDR2 is ANQGSEA. The CDR3 contains 12 residues. CDR3 nucleotides: TGCAGCGCTCTGACAGGGGCATTTGGGGCTTTCTTT. As protein: CSALTGAFGAFF.

This chain connects TRBV10-2 to TRBJ2-3, with TRBD2 matching 11 bases. The CDR3 is 17 amino acids. The germline V gene has CDR1 WSHSY and CDR2 SAAADI. J was trimmed by 5 bases and V by 6 bases; bases with no gene match: 13. CDR3 bases: TGCGCCAGCAGCGAGGGGCTCCTAGCGGGGGGCGGAGATACGCAGTATTTT. Translating gives CASSEGLLAGGGDTQYF.

This clone has a single count. The chain is built from TRBV5-1 and TRBJ2-2; 8 bases agree with TRBD2. This CDR3 contains 16 residues. Germline trimming cut 4 bases from V and 3 bases from J; bases unmatched to any gene: 8. Germline V gene data show CDR1 as SGHRS and CDR2 as YFSETQ. The CDR3 sequence: CASSLSGVRDTGELFF. CDR3 sequence (DNA): TGCGCCAGCAGCCTTAGCGGGGTGCGGGACACCGGGGAGCTGTTTTTT.

The rearrangement uses TRBV19 and TRBJ2-2; D may match TRBD1 or TRBD2 (6 bases each). This CDR3 contains 16 residues. Germline V CDR1 and CDR2: LNHDA, SQIVND (reference sequence). V lost 5 bases to trimming and J lost 1 base, with 14 bases between them. The CDR3 DNA reads TGTGCCAGTAGTGTAGTGGGGGGCGAGAACACCGGGGAGCTGTTTTTT. It yields the protein CASSVVGGENTGELFF.

The gene calls are TRBV6-1 and TRBJ2-2, with D hard to call. Germline CDR1 and CDR2: MNHNS and SASEGT. This CDR3 region has 16 residues. V was cut by 4 bases and J by 4 bases, with 16 bases left in between. The CDR3 loop is CASSAPVGSVTGELFF. For the CDR3, the DNA is TGTGCCAGCAGTGCACCCGTGGGTTCGGTCACCGGGGAGCTGTTTTTT.

The gene calls are TRBV27 and TRBJ1-5; 8 nucleotides align to TRBD1. The J segment lost 4 bases and the V segment lost 5 bases, leaving 10 bases of the junction unmatched. The V gene's germline CDR1 is MNHEY and CDR2 SMNVEV (reference sequence). There are 16 residues in the CDR3. CDR3 in amino acids: CASSPRTGSANQPQHF. The CDR3 DNA follows: TGTGCCAGCAGTCCCCGGACAGGGAGCGCGAATCAGCCCCAGCATTTT.

This chain connects TRBV28 to TRBJ1-4; 10 nucleotides line up with TRBD1. Germline values: CDR1 MDHEN, CDR2 SYDVKM. V lost 5 bases and J lost 7; bases outside the gene matches: 4. This CDR3 region has 14 residues. CDR3 nucleotide sequence: TGTGCCAGCAGTCCGACAGGGGGCATTGAAAAACTGTTTTTT. It is translated as CASSPTGGIEKLFF.

The rearrangement joins TRBV27 to TRBJ1-4; D may be TRBD1 (5 bases). The CDR3 runs 13 residues. Trimming removed 4 bases at V and 8 bases at J, with 11 bases between. Germline lookup yields CDR1 MNHEY and CDR2 SMNVEV (reference sequence). The CDR3 loop is CASSSYRNEKLFF. The CDR3 nucleotides are TGTGCCAGCAGTTCGTACAGGAACGAAAAACTGTTTTTT.

The chain employs TRBV6-5 and TRBJ2-1; D gene ambiguous. The germline V gene has CDR1 MNHEY and CDR2 SVGAGI. CDR3 length: 16 residues. The V and J ends lost 4 bases and 0 bases respectively, with 13 bases between them. CDR3 amino acids: CASSSQTAISYNEQFF. The CDR3 DNA reads as TGTGCCAGCAGTTCCCAAACAGCCATCTCCTACAATGAGCAGTTCTTC.

The chain carries TRBV10-3 and TRBJ1-1; 7 nucleotides match TRBD1. With V trimmed by 10 bases and J by 5 bases, 13 bases remained unmatched. The germline V gene encodes CDR1 ENHRY and CDR2 SYGVKD. The CDR3 is 14 amino acids. In DNA, the CDR3 is TGTGCCACCACCCCGACAGGGCGGGGGACTGAAGCTTTCTTT. The encoded protein is CATTPTGRGTEAFF.

The rearrangement joins TRBV7-9 to TRBJ2-3; TRBD2 might be the D (6 bases). Germline V gene lookup returns CDR1 SEHNR and CDR2 FQNEAQ (reference sequence). The CDR3 extends over 15 amino acids. Trimming took off 1 base at V and 3 bases at J, with 11 bases between the two ends. The CDR3 bases are TGTGCCAGCAGCTTAGTCAGACTAGGGACAGATACGCAGTATTTT. Protein product: CASSLVRLGTDTQYF.

The chain links TRBV4-1 to TRBJ2-7; 8 bases are a match to TRBD2. In germline, CDR1 is MGHRA, CDR2 YSYEKL. The CDR3 runs to 15 residues. Trimming cost V 2 bases and J 3 bases; bases outside gene matches: 6. The CDR3 reads CASSQWTAGVYEQYV. Written as DNA, the CDR3 is TGCGCCAGCAGCCAATGGACAGCGGGGGTCTACGAGCAGTACGTC.

This rearrangement joins TRBV14 to TRBJ1-4; TRBD1 matches 7 bases. Germline loops: CDR1 SGHDN, CDR2 FVKESK. Germline trimming cut 4 bases from V and 3 bases from J; bases unmatched to any gene: 8. The CDR3 totals 16 residues. CDR3 bases: TGTGCCAGCAGCCTATTTCAAGGGACAGCTAATGAAAAACTGTTTTTT. It encodes CASSLFQGTANEKLFF.

This rearrangement joins TRBV27 to TRBJ1-1; 9 bases are shared with TRBD1. V lost 3 bases and J lost 5; bases outside the gene matches: 7. The V gene's germline CDR1 is MNHEY and CDR2 SMNVEV (reference sequence). The CDR3 runs to 15 residues. This CDR3 is CASSFSTGGGTEAFF. In DNA form, the CDR3 reads TGTGCCAGCAGTTTCTCGACAGGGGGAGGTACTGAAGCTTTCTTT.

V and J are TRBV28 and TRBJ1-6, with a weak D call TRBD1 (5 bases). The ends were cut back, 3 bases at V and 4 bases at J, with 10 bases in the middle. CDR3 length equals 15 residues. The germline gives CDR1 MDHEN, CDR2 SYDVKM. The CDR3 here is CASSFLDRYNSPLHF. The DNA of the CDR3 is TGTGCCAGCAGTTTTTTAGACAGATATAATTCACCCCTCCACTTT.

The rearrangement joins TRBV28 to TRBJ1-6; the D gene is possibly TRBD1 (5 bases). This CDR3 region has 18 residues. Germline V CDR1 and CDR2: MDHEN, SYDVKM. With 4 bases removed from V and 0 bases from J, the gap between germline ends came to 16 bases. CDR3 coding DNA: TGTGCCAGCAGTTGGGGCGGCTTCAGGAGCTCCTATAATTCACCCCTCCACTTT. Amino acid sequence: CASSWGGFRSSYNSPLHF.

J is TRBJ1-4 and V is TRBV18; unclear D gene. The CDR3 sequence is 15 residues long. Germline V gives CDR1 KGHSH, CDR2 LQKENI. The V and J ends lost 3 bases and 8 bases respectively, with 16 bases between them. CDR3 amino acids: CASSPQDGVMEKLFF. CDR3 DNA: TGTGCCAGCTCACCGCAGGACGGGGTAATGGAAAAACTGTTTTTT.

The V gene is TRBV7-2, the J gene TRBJ2-1, with 7 bases lining up with TRBD2. Germline lookup yields CDR1 SGHTA and CDR2 FQGNSA. The CDR3 contains 14 residues. Germline trimming cut 1 base from V and 4 bases from J; bases unmatched to any gene: 1. The CDR3 DNA sequence: TGTGCCAGCAGCTTAGGGGGACTATACAATGAGCAGTTCTTC. Protein: CASSLGGLYNEQFF.

This clone occurred once. The genes are TRBV19 and TRBJ2-3; D is perhaps TRBD2 (5 bases). Between the trimmed V and J ends, which lost 2 bases and 8 bases, there was a span of 14 bases. The CDR3 spans 14 residues. Per germline, CDR1 LNHDA and CDR2 SQIVND (reference sequence). CDR3 DNA: TGTGCCAGTAGTATACGGCACGATGAGGGTACGCAGTATTTT. It translates to CASSIRHDEGTQYF.

The CDR3: CASRGGAGGYTF. The CDR3 region has the DNA TGTGCCAGCAGGGGGGGGGCAGGCGGCTACACCTTC. The chain combines TRBV25-1 with TRBJ1-2; a weak D match, TRBD1 (6 bases). Germline CDR1 is MGHDK and CDR2 is SYGVNS. The CDR3 runs to 12 residues. Trimming cost V 6 bases and J 8 bases, with 13 bases left between them.

The chain has TRBV30 and TRBJ1-5, with no clear D. Trimming removed 0 bases from V and 0 bases from J, with 12 bases in between. This CDR3 is built from 16 residues. Germline CDR1 and CDR2: GTSNPN and SVGIG (reference sequence). In DNA, the CDR3 is TGTGCCTGGAGTGTACGCGGTCTCCTTAGCAATCAGCCCCAGCATTTT. Protein: CAWSVRGLLSNQPQHF.

The genes are TRBV29-1 and TRBJ1-5; 7 positions agree with TRBD1. With 7 bases clipped from V and 4 bases from J, the junction kept 4 bases outside the gene matches. CDR1 and CDR2 (germline): SQVTM, ANQGSEA. This CDR3 is 12 amino acids long. In DNA form, the CDR3 reads TGCAGCGCAGGGACAGCAAATCAGCCCCAGCATTTT. Its translation is CSAGTANQPQHF.

This chain connects TRBV15 to TRBJ1-2; D not resolved. The germline V gene encodes CDR1 LNHNV and CDR2 YYDKDF (reference sequence). V was shortened by 2 bases and J by 8 bases, with 12 bases between the two germline ends. The CDR3 is 13 amino acids. CDR3 region: CATSRILKGGYTF. Written as DNA, the CDR3 is TGTGCCACCAGCAGAATTCTTAAGGGCGGCTACACCTTC.

The chain recombines TRBV6-5 with TRBJ1-5, with D possibly being TRBD1 (5 bases). V was shortened by 2 bases and J by 3 bases, with 11 bases between the two germline ends. CDR3 length: 15 amino acids. Per the germline V gene, CDR1 is MNHEY and CDR2 is SVGAGI. The CDR3 loop is CASSYQAGLNQPQHF. DNA for the CDR3: TGTGCCAGCAGTTACCAGGCAGGGCTCAATCAGCCCCAGCATTTT.

The rearrangement joins TRBV5-4 to TRBJ2-1; the D gene is possibly TRBD1 (5 bases). Trimming removed 0 bases at V and 0 bases at J, with 7 bases between. The length of the CDR3 is 15 residues. CDR1 and CDR2 from the germline V gene are SGHNT and YYREEE (reference sequence). CDR3 protein: CASSLDRSSYNEQFF. The DNA for the CDR3 is TGTGCCAGCAGCTTGGACAGGAGCTCCTACAATGAGCAGTTCTTC.

The rearrangement links TRBV27 to TRBJ2-5; D is undetermined. Trimming took 7 bases from V and 1 from J, leaving 13 bases between them. Germline assignment: CDR1 MNHEY and CDR2 SMNVEV (reference sequence). The CDR3 has 14 residues. The CDR3 DNA reads TGTGCCAGCATGAAATTGGGAATCCAAGAGACCCAGTACTTC. Translating gives CASMKLGIQETQYF.

The V call is TRBV6-5, the J call TRBJ1-2; 8 nucleotides match TRBD1. The V gene's germline CDR1 is MNHEY and CDR2 SVGAGI. This CDR3 has 14 amino acids. J lost 0 bases, V lost 6 bases, and 3 bases had no gene match. This CDR3 is CASSAGGSNYGYTF. The CDR3 nucleotides are TGTGCCAGCAGCGCAGGGGGCTCTAACTATGGCTACACCTTC.

This clone was found once. The chain links TRBV4-1 to TRBJ1-2, with D tentatively TRBD1 (5 bases). There are 16 residues in the CDR3. The germline V gene encodes CDR1 MGHRA and CDR2 YSYEKL. Trimming took off 4 bases at V and 0 bases at J, with 15 bases between the two ends. The CDR3 sequence: CASSRDPGGPNYGYTF. Here the CDR3 DNA reads TGCGCCAGCAGCCGGGACCCTGGGGGACCTAACTATGGCTACACCTTC.

The sample holds one count of this clone. V and J are TRBV7-9 and TRBJ2-2; D is unclear. CDR3 length equals 15 residues. The V and J ends lost 8 bases and 2 bases respectively, with 15 bases between them. Germline values: CDR1 SEHNR, CDR2 FQNEAQ (reference sequence). In nucleotides, the CDR3 is TGTGCCAGCGGCCCAGGTGGAGTAAACACCGGGGAGCTGTTTTTT. As protein: CASGPGGVNTGELFF.